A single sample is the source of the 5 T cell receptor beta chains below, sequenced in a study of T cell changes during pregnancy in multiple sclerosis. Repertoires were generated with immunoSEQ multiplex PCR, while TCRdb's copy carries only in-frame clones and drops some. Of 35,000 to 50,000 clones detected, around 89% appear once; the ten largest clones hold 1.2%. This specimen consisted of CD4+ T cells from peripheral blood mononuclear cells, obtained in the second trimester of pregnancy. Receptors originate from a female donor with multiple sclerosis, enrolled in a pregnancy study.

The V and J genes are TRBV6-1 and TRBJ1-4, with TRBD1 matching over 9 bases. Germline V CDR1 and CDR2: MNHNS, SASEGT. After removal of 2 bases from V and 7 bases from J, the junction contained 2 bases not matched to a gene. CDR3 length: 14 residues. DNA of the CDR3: TGTGCCAGCAGTGAAAGGGGACAGGGTGAAAAACTGTTTTTT. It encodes CASSERGQGEKLFF.

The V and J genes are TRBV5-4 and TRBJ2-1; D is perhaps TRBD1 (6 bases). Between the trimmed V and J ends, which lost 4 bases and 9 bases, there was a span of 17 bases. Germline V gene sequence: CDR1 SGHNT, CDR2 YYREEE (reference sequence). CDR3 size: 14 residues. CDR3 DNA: TGTGCCAGCAGCCCAGTGGGAAGGGACACTGAGCAGTTCTTC. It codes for CASSPVGRDTEQFF.

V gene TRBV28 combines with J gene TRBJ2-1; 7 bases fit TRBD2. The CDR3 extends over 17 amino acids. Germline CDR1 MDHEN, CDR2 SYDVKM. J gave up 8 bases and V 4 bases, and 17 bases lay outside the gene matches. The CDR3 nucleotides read TGTGCCAGCAGTTCCAAGACACAGCCGACTAGCAAAGATGAGCAGTTCTTC. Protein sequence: CASSSKTQPTSKDEQFF.

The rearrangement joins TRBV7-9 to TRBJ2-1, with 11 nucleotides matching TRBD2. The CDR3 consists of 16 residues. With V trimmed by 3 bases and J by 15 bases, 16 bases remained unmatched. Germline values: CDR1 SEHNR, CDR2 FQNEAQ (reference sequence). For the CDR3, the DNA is TGTGCCAGCAGCTTTGGGGGGGAGGGACTAGCGGATTTCCGGTTCTTC. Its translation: CASSFGGEGLADFRFF.

The CDR3 here is CASSVTSGNEQYF. CDR3 DNA sequence: TGTGCCAGCAGCGTAACTAGCGGGAACGAGCAGTACTTC. The rearrangement links TRBV9 to TRBJ2-7; 10 bases are shared with TRBD2. Unmatched junction bases numbered 0, after V lost 1 base and J lost 5 bases. In germline, CDR1 is SGDLS, CDR2 YYNGEE. The CDR3 loop spans 13 amino acids.